A selection of T cell receptor beta chains follows, all from one sample in a study of T cells after yellow fever vaccination. Via MiXCR, TCRdb re-called the 5' RACE reads, giving one row per CDR3 protein. The repertoire holds some 340,000 distinct CDR3 sequences, with roughly 10% as singletons. The starting material was CD4+ T cells sorted from PBMCs, obtained 45 days after the yellow fever booster vaccination. These receptors came from a man between 18 and 35 years old who received the YFV17D yellow fever vaccine. Both conserved end residues are part of each CDR3. The D gene is left open where the match is weak. Only some rows state a clone size, as once, few, many or a class for expanded clones.

clone_size d_call j_call v_call cdr3_nt cdr3_aa
NA NA TRBJ2-3 TRBV5-1 TGCGCCAGCAGTCCCTTACAGCCGGCAGATACGCAGTATTTT CASSPLQPADTQYF
NA TRBD1 TRBJ2-5 TRBV5-5 TGTGCCAGCAGCTTGAGGCTGGGACAGATACAAGAGACCCAGTACTTC CASSLRLGQIQETQYF
NA NA TRBJ1-2 TRBV6-1 TGTGCCAGCAGTGGGACGGCTGAAGGAGGCTACACCTTC CASSGTAEGGYTF
once TRBD1 TRBJ2-5 TRBV9 TGTGCCAGCAGCGTTCTCGGGACAGGGCAAGAGACCCAGTACTTC CASSVLGTGQETQYF
NA NA TRBJ2-3 TRBV20-1 TGCAGTGCAGTGCGGGGAAGCACAGATACGCAGTATTTT CSAVRGSTDTQYF
many NA TRBJ2-4 TRBV3-1 TGTGCCAGCAGCCAAGAGGGGCTACAAAACATTCAGTACTTC CASSQEGLQNIQYF
NA NA TRBJ1-5 TRBV20-1 TGCAGTGCTAGAGAAAGTACCCAGCCCCAGCATTTT CSARESTQPQHF
many TRBD1 TRBJ2-1 TRBV6-5 TGTGCCAGCAGGAGGACAGGGACCAATGAGCAGTTCTTC CASRRTGTNEQFF
NA NA TRBJ2-5 TRBV10-3 TGTGCCATCAGTGAGTCATTAGTACCGGCATCCGGGACAAATGTATTC CAISESLVPASGTNVF
NA TRBD1 TRBJ1-6 TRBV19 TGTGCCAGTAGAAAGGGGGGACAGGGTGCGGATAATTCACCCCTCCACTTT CASRKGGQGADNSPLHF
few NA TRBJ2-5 TRBV14 TGTGCCAGCAGCCAAGTCTCGGACTACAGACGGGAGACCCAGTACTTC CASSQVSDYRRETQYF
few NA TRBJ2-3 TRBV20-1 TGCAGTGCCGCCAGGGGGGGCCGCGCAGATACGCAGTATTTT CSAARGGRADTQYF
many NA TRBJ1-1 TRBV11-2 TGTGCCAGCAGCTTAGCCGCGCAGTGGAACACTGAAGCTTTCTTT CASSLAAQWNTEAFF
many TRBD1 TRBJ2-7 TRBV5-1 TGCGCCAGCAGCACTACAGGGGTCGCCGAGCAGTACTTC CASSTTGVAEQYF
NA NA TRBJ2-5 TRBV24-1 TGTGCCACCTCCGCGGCAGTAGGGGAGACCCAGTACTTC CATSAAVGETQYF
NA NA TRBJ2-7 TRBV27 TGTGCCAGCAGGCGACCGAGTTCCTACGAGCAGTACTTC CASRRPSSYEQYF
few TRBD2 TRBJ2-3 TRBV7-2 TGTGCCAGCAGCTTAGAGCGGACTAGCGGGAGCACAGATACGCAGTATTTT CASSLERTSGSTDTQYF
NA NA TRBJ2-1 TRBV7-9 TGTGCCAGCAGACTAGGTGGGGACAATGAGCAGTTCTTC CASRLGGDNEQFF
few NA TRBJ1-4 TRBV7-2 TGTGCCAGCAGCCCCGACAGTAACAATGAAAAACTGTTTTTT CASSPDSNNEKLFF
NA NA TRBJ1-5 TRBV19 TGTGCCAGTAGTCGTGGGTTGCAGGGTCGTCAGCCCCAGCATTTT CASSRGLQGRQPQHF
few NA TRBJ2-3 TRBV7-9 TGTGCCAGCAGCCGGGGGGCCCTACACACAGATACGCAGTATTTT CASSRGALHTDTQYF
NA TRBD1 TRBJ2-7 TRBV27 TGTGCCAGCAGTCCGTTCCTTGACAGGGTCGGGACCTACGAGCAGTACTTC CASSPFLDRVGTYEQYF
NA NA TRBJ1-1 TRBV5-1 TGCGCCAGCAAACGGCAGAAGAACACTGAAGCTTTCTTT CASKRQKNTEAFF
many NA TRBJ2-1 TRBV20-1 TGCAGTGCTAGACGGCAGGGGGGTAACTTCAATGAGCAGTTCTTC CSARRQGGNFNEQFF
NA TRBD2 TRBJ2-3 TRBV5-4 TGTGCCAGCAGCTTGATGGCTAGCGGGGGGGCAGATACGCAGTATTTT CASSLMASGGADTQYF
few TRBD1 TRBJ1-4 TRBV12-3/TRBV12-4 TGTGCCAGCAGTGGGACAGGGTTGAGGGAAAAACTGTTTTTT CASSGTGLREKLFF
NA TRBD1 TRBJ1-6 TRBV5-5 TGTGCCAGCAGCTTGGGTCCACAGGGGTACTCCTATAATTCACCCCTCCACTTT CASSLGPQGYSYNSPLHF
NA NA TRBJ2-5 TRBV18 TGTGCCAGCTCACTTTGGGACCCGGGTCGTGAGACCCAGTACTTC CASSLWDPGRETQYF
NA NA TRBJ1-4 TRBV5-1 TGCGCCAGCAGCTTGAACCAGGGGAAACTGTTTTTT CASSLNQGKLFF
few NA TRBJ1-5 TRBV12-3/TRBV12-4 TGTGCCAGCAGCGGGGTCAATCAGCCCCAGCATTTT CASSGVNQPQHF
few NA TRBJ1-4 TRBV29-1 TGCAGCGTAGTAGGTCGGGAAAAACTGTTTTTT CSVVGREKLFF
NA NA TRBJ2-3 TRBV4-3 TGCGCCAGCAGCCACCGAGGGGGGCATCCTAGCACAGATACGCAGTATTTT CASSHRGGHPSTDTQYF
NA NA TRBJ2-2 TRBV7-2 TGTGCCAGCAGCTTTTCCTCGAGCACCTACACCGGGGAGCTGTTTTTT CASSFSSSTYTGELFF
few TRBD2 TRBJ2-7 TRBV7-9 TGTGCCAGCAGCTTAGCGGCTAGCGGGGGCCCAACCTACGAGCAGTACTTC CASSLAASGGPTYEQYF
NA TRBD2 TRBJ2-5 TRBV7-8 TGTGCCAGCAGCTTAATCCCGGGGGGAGAGACCCAGTACTTC CASSLIPGGETQYF
few NA TRBJ1-5 TRBV7-2 TGTGCCAGCAGCCCCGGAGGTTGGATTACGAGCAATCAGCCCCAGCATTTT CASSPGGWITSNQPQHF
NA NA TRBJ2-3 TRBV20-1 TGCAGTGCTAGAGTTCCCTTATTGGGCACAGATACGCAGTATTTT CSARVPLLGTDTQYF
few TRBD1 TRBJ2-7 TRBV6-2/TRBV6-3 TGTGCCAGCAGTTCCCGGGGACAGGGCGACTATAACGAGCAGTACTTC CASSSRGQGDYNEQYF
few TRBD1 TRBJ1-2 TRBV5-6 TGTGCCAGCAGCTTGGCGGGACAGGCCTATGGCTACACCTTC CASSLAGQAYGYTF
NA NA TRBJ2-1 TRBV11-3 TGTGCCAGCAGCGGGGGGGCGGGTGAGCAGTTCTTC CASSGGAGEQFF
NA NA TRBJ2-5 TRBV6-5 TGTGCCAGCGGTCGTGGGGGGACGGAGACCCAGTACTTC CASGRGGTETQYF
NA NA TRBJ2-3 TRBV4-3 TGCGCCAGCAGCCATGTAAGGGGGGCCGGCACAGATACGCAGTATTTT CASSHVRGAGTDTQYF
few NA TRBJ2-3 TRBV20-1 TGCAGTGCTCGGTTTTTCACAGATACGCAGTATTTT CSARFFTDTQYF
few TRBD1 TRBJ2-7 TRBV3-1 TGTGCCAGCAGCCAAGGACAGGGGGCGAAGCAGTACTTC CASSQGQGAKQYF